The 30 T cell receptor beta chains presented below share a single source sample, sequenced in a study of T cell responses to AZD1222 COVID-19 vaccine. Produced via immunoSEQ multiplex PCR; TCRdb's table is partial and in-frame only. The sample includes 40,000 to 45,000 clones, about 78% of them seen just once. This specimen was peripheral blood, taken on day 0 of AZD1222 vaccination. The receptor set was obtained from an adult in good health.

J is TRBJ2-7 and V is TRBV5-6; TRBD2 agrees at 10 bases. Germline CDR1 and CDR2: SGHDT and YYEEEE. V shed 6 bases and J 0 bases; nucleotides not matched to a gene: 9. The CDR3 is 16 amino acids. CDR3 amino acids: CASTLAGATNSYEQYF. CDR3 coding DNA: TGTGCCAGCACCCTAGCGGGGGCAACAAACTCCTACGAGCAGTACTTC.

The genes are TRBV6-5 and TRBJ1-1; TRBD1 agrees at 8 bases. The V and J ends lost 6 bases and 3 bases, in that order; junction bases with no gene match: 9. CDR3 size: 15 residues. Germline CDR1 is MNHEY and CDR2 is SVGAGI. In DNA, the CDR3 is TGTGCCAGCAGAAGGACAGGGCGAGGGGACACTGAAGCTTTCTTT. Its translation is CASRRTGRGDTEAFF.

This clone has only one observation. The chain combines TRBV19 with TRBJ1-1; D possibly corresponds to TRBD1 (6 bases). This CDR3 has 15 residues. V lost 3 bases, J lost 4 bases, and 15 bases lay in between. From germline, CDR1 is LNHDA and CDR2 SQIVND (reference sequence). This CDR3 reads CASSIPGPRGTEAFF. The CDR3 nucleotides are TGTGCCAGTAGTATCCCCGGCCCCAGGGGCACTGAAGCTTTCTTT.

This clone was observed once. This chain uses TRBV25-1 with TRBJ2-5; a possible D gene is TRBD2 (6 bases). The V end was cut by 2 bases, the J end by 5 bases, with 15 bases between. The CDR3 covers 15 residues. CDR1 and CDR2 (germline): MGHDK, SYGVNS. CDR3 sequence reads: CASSEGAGSGETQYF. Here the CDR3 DNA reads TGTGCCAGCAGTGAAGGTGCGGGGTCAGGGGAGACCCAGTACTTC.

The chain links TRBV6-2 or TRBV6-3 to TRBJ1-4; D remains unclear. The CDR3 has 17 amino acids. Germline V lookup: CDR1 MNHEY, CDR2 SVGEGT. Trimming cost V 0 bases and J 0 bases, with 11 bases left between them. CDR3 coding DNA: TGTGCCAGCAGTTACTCTCGGCAGGCGCCAACTAATGAAAAACTGTTTTTT. Its translation: CASSYSRQAPTNEKLFF.

This chain joins TRBV7-9 and TRBJ2-7, with a possible D match to TRBD1 (5 bases). Per germline, CDR1 SEHNR and CDR2 FQNEAQ (reference sequence). The CDR3 spans 13 residues. V was pared by 2 bases and J by 9 bases, with 14 bases between. The CDR3 coding sequence is TGTGCCAGCAGCTTAAATCGAGACAGTGGGCAGTACTTC. This translates into CASSLNRDSGQYF.

This chain joins TRBV11-2 and TRBJ1-5, with D uncertain. The germline V gene encodes CDR1 SGHAT and CDR2 FQNNGV. V lost 5 bases, J lost 7 bases, and 18 bases lay in between. The CDR3 is 15 amino acids. CDR3 amino acids: CASSPHGNIRQPQHF. The CDR3 DNA is TGTGCCAGCAGCCCGCACGGAAACATCCGACAGCCCCAGCATTTT.

This clone appeared once. The chain carries TRBV5-8 and TRBJ1-1; 10 positions match TRBD1. V lost 1 base, J lost 7 bases, and 7 bases stayed unmatched. This CDR3 has 15 residues. Germline CDR1 reads SGHTS; CDR2 reads YDEGEE. CDR3 bases: TGTGCCAGCAGCTTGATTAGAGGGACAGGGGATGAAGCTTTCTTT. As protein: CASSLIRGTGDEAFF. Combining the CDR3 with reference TRBV5-8 and TRBJ1-1 gives the whole variable domain EAGVTQSPTHLIKTRGQQATLRCSPISGHTSVYWYQQALGLGLQFLLWYDEGEERNRGNFPPRFSGRQFPNYSSELNVNALELEDSALYLCASSLIRGTGDEAFFGQGTRLTVV.

The rearrangement links TRBV5-8 to TRBJ1-5; 10 bases fit TRBD1. The V gene end was trimmed by 4 bases and the J gene end by 6 bases; junction bases not matched to a gene: 10. This CDR3 is 16 amino acids long. Germline V CDR1 and CDR2: SGHTS, YDEGEE. CDR3 in amino acids: CASSGGTGDVVQPQHF. CDR3 DNA sequence: TGTGCCAGCAGCGGGGGGACAGGGGATGTTGTTCAGCCCCAGCATTTT.

This clone was observed a few times. Other DNA variants within this sample encode the same CDR3. This chain uses TRBV2 with TRBJ1-5; a weak D match, TRBD1 (6 bases). CDR3 length: 13 residues. Germline V lookup: CDR1 SNHLY, CDR2 FYNNEI. Trimming left V 6 bases short and J 1 base short, with 7 bases between. In DNA form, the CDR3 reads TGTGCCAGCAGCGGGGGCAGCAATCAGCCCCAGCATTTT. As protein: CASSGGSNQPQHF.

The chain is built from TRBV5-1 and TRBJ2-2; D may match TRBD1 or TRBD2 (5 bases each). This CDR3 is built from 16 residues. Germline lookup yields CDR1 SGHRS and CDR2 YFSETQ. V was cut by 2 bases and J by 8 bases, with 19 bases left in between. This chain's CDR3 is CASSFGTGVSPGELFF. The CDR3 bases are TGCGCCAGCAGCTTCGGGACGGGCGTTAGTCCGGGGGAGCTGTTTTTT.

Only one count was recorded for this clone. This chain links TRBV7-8 with TRBJ2-1; 10 bases line up with TRBD2. Germline lookup yields CDR1 SGHVS and CDR2 FQNEAQ. Trimming took 3 bases from V and 4 from J; bases not matched to a gene: 3. The CDR3 has 15 amino acids. CDR3 amino acids: CASSFERGGYNEQFF. The CDR3 DNA sequence: TGTGCCAGCAGCTTCGAGCGGGGGGGATACAATGAGCAGTTCTTC. Supplemented by reference TRBV7-8 and TRBJ2-1, the full variable domain reads GAGVSQSPRYKVAKRGQDVALRCDPISGHVSLFWYQQALGQGPEFLTYFQNEAQLDKSGLPSDRFFAERPEGSVSTLKIQRTQQEDSAVYLCASSFERGGYNEQFFGPGTRLTVL.

This clone was seen a few times. The chain employs TRBV11-2 and TRBJ2-5; D is possibly TRBD2 (5 bases). The CDR3 loop spans 12 amino acids. From germline, CDR1 is SGHAT and CDR2 FQNNGV. Between the trimmed V and J ends, which lost 10 bases and 2 bases, there was a span of 11 bases. The chain's CDR3 is CATRGLQETQYF. The CDR3 coding sequence is TGTGCCACCCGAGGGCTACAAGAGACCCAGTACTTC.

In this sample, this clone turned up a few times. V is TRBV11-3 and J is TRBJ2-5; D might be TRBD1 or TRBD2, each matching 5 bases. The ends were cut back, 5 bases at V and 4 bases at J, with 20 bases in the middle. Germline CDR1 is SGHNT and CDR2 is YENEEA. This CDR3 spans 16 amino acids. CDR3 DNA: TGTGCCAGCAGCCCTAGGCAGGGCCTAAGCGGAGAGACCCAGTACTTC. Residues: CASSPRQGLSGETQYF.

The J gene is TRBJ2-2, the V gene TRBV24-1; the match to TRBD2 covers 8 bases. J lost 4 bases, V lost 8 bases, and 5 bases had no gene match. The CDR3 loop spans 14 amino acids. The germline V gene encodes CDR1 KGHDR and CDR2 SFDVKD. The CDR3 DNA follows: TGTGCCACCATGGCGGGGGGAGGCACCGGGGAGCTGTTTTTT. This translates into CATMAGGGTGELFF.

The chain links TRBV5-1 to TRBJ1-1; D is undetermined. V was pared by 4 bases and J by 4 bases, with 11 bases between. The CDR3 runs 13 residues. Germline V gene sequence: CDR1 SGHRS, CDR2 YFSETQ. DNA of the CDR3: TGCGCCAGCAGCCGGACGGTATTCACTGAAGCTTTCTTT. Protein product: CASSRTVFTEAFF. The variable domain in full, with the rest retrieved from reference TRBV5-1 and TRBJ1-1, is KAGVTQTPRYLIKTRGQQVTLSCSPISGHRSVSWYQQTPGQGLQFLFEYFSETQRNKGNFPGRFSGRQFSNSRSEMNVSTLELGDSALYLCASSRTVFTEAFFGQGTRLTVV.

This chain links TRBV28 with TRBJ1-4; a possible D gene is TRBD1 (5 bases). V dropped 4 bases and J dropped 0 bases, with 12 bases sitting between them. There are 16 residues in the CDR3. Germline CDR1 MDHEN, CDR2 SYDVKM. CDR3 DNA: TGTGCCAGCAGTTCCCATCAGGGTGCAACTAATGAAAAACTGTTTTTT. Translation: CASSSHQGATNEKLFF.

This clone was picked up a small number of times. The chain employs TRBV7-8 and TRBJ1-2; 9 bases are shared with TRBD1. The germline V gene has CDR1 SGHVS and CDR2 FQNEAQ. The CDR3 totals 15 residues. The ends lost 4 bases at V and 4 bases at J; junction bases unmatched: 7. CDR3 sequence reads: CASSSTGGGGYGYTF. As DNA, the CDR3 is TGTGCCAGCAGCTCTACAGGGGGCGGGGGCTATGGCTACACCTTC.

This chain joins TRBV11-3 and TRBJ2-7, with TRBD1 matching over 7 bases. This CDR3 is built from 15 residues. From germline, CDR1 is SGHNT and CDR2 YENEEA. The V segment lost 0 bases and the J segment 6 bases; nucleotides outside the gene matches: 8. CDR3 sequence reads: CASSLDQVRGSEQYF. The CDR3, as DNA: TGTGCCAGCAGCTTAGATCAAGTCAGGGGGAGCGAGCAGTACTTC.

The chain is built from TRBV7-3 and TRBJ2-3, with a tentative D call TRBD2 (7 bases). The V end lost 5 bases, the J end lost 4 bases, and 13 bases lay between the germline ends. Germline V gene sequence: CDR1 SGHTA, CDR2 FQGTGA. This CDR3 region has 14 residues. The CDR3: CASSGAGAADTQYF. In DNA form, the CDR3 reads TGTGCCAGCAGCGGGGCGGGGGCAGCAGATACGCAGTATTTT.

This clone was detected once. V usage is TRBV4-1 and J usage is TRBJ1-2; D might be TRBD1 (5 bases). V dropped 0 bases and J dropped 3 bases, with 8 bases sitting between them. The CDR3 covers 14 residues. Germline values: CDR1 MGHRA, CDR2 YSYEKL. The CDR3 loop is CASSQESGYYGYTF. The CDR3 coding sequence is TGCGCCAGCAGCCAAGAGTCAGGGTACTATGGCTACACCTTC.

There are a few counts of this clone. The chain joins TRBV6-6 to TRBJ2-1, with D perhaps matching TRBD1 (5 bases). Germline lookup yields CDR1 MNHNY and CDR2 SVGAGI (reference sequence). The CDR3 covers 13 residues. Deletions cut 7 bases from V and 3 bases from J, with 10 bases between. CDR3 nucleotides: TGTGCCAGCAAAAAAGACAGCTACAATGAGCAGTTCTTC. It translates to CASKKDSYNEQFF.

The chain is built from TRBV3-1 (or the pseudogene TRBV3-2) and TRBJ2-5, with 11 bases matching TRBD2. Unmatched junction bases numbered 1, after V lost 2 bases and J lost 2 bases. The germline V gene has CDR1 LGHDT and CDR2 YNNKEL (reference sequence). The length of the CDR3 is 15 residues. CDR3 sequence (DNA): TGTGCCAGCAGCCAAAGACTAGCGGGGCAAGAGACCCAGTACTTC. Translation: CASSQRLAGQETQYF.

J is TRBJ1-3 and V is TRBV28; D call uncertain. Trimming took 7 bases from V and 0 from J, leaving 7 bases between them. There are 13 residues in the CDR3. CDR1 is MDHEN, CDR2 SYDVKM, per germline. The CDR3: CASTQSSGNTIYF. As DNA, the CDR3 is TGTGCCAGCACACAGAGCTCTGGAAACACCATATATTTT.

This chain uses TRBV11-3 with TRBJ2-2, with unresolved D. The germline CDR1 and CDR2 sequences are SGHNT and YENEEA. The CDR3 runs 13 residues. The V gene lost 3 bases and the J gene lost 6 bases, with 8 bases spanning the gap. The CDR3: CASSFLSSGELFF. Written as DNA, the CDR3 is TGTGCCAGCAGCTTCTTGAGTTCCGGGGAGCTGTTTTTT.

The chain joins TRBV28 to TRBJ1-2; D is unresolved. This CDR3 is built from 14 residues. Per the germline V gene, CDR1 is MDHEN and CDR2 is SYDVKM. V lost 3 bases and J 4 bases, leaving 12 bases between the germline ends. The DNA for the CDR3 is TGTGCCAGCAGTTTCCACCGCGGGATCTATGGCTACACCTTC. This encodes CASSFHRGIYGYTF.

This clone was detected only a few times. In DNA, the CDR3 is TGTGCCAGCAGTTTACGGGGCAGGGAAGCTTTCTTT. Its translation is CASSLRGREAFF. The chain carries TRBV28 and TRBJ1-1; maybe TRBD1 (5 bases). The CDR3 length is 12 residues. Looked up from germline, CDR1 is MDHEN and CDR2 is SYDVKM. V dropped 2 bases and J dropped 8 bases, with 9 bases sitting between them.

This chain connects TRBV7-6 to TRBJ2-3, with D possibly TRBD2 on 6 matching bases. The CDR3 has 13 amino acids. The germline V and J ends were trimmed by 2 bases and 5 bases, with 8 bases remaining between them. Looked up from germline, CDR1 is SGHVS and CDR2 is FNYEAQ. CDR3 bases: TGTGCCAGCAGCTTACAGGGAGGAGATACGCAGTATTTT. Translated: CASSLQGGDTQYF.

The chain links TRBV19 to TRBJ1-5; D is possibly TRBD1 (6 bases). The V gene lost 5 bases and the J gene lost 0 bases, with 14 bases spanning the gap. The CDR3 is 16 amino acids. In germline, CDR1 is LNHDA, CDR2 SQIVND (reference sequence). The chain's CDR3 is CASSSGTTDSNQPQHF. The CDR3 DNA is TGTGCCAGTAGTTCCGGGACAACAGATAGCAATCAGCCCCAGCATTTT.

V and J are TRBV11-2 and TRBJ1-6, with 9 bases lining up with TRBD1. Germline CDR1 and CDR2: SGHAT and FQNNGV. The CDR3 is 13 residues long. Trimming removed 7 bases from V and 8 bases from J; junction bases left unmatched: 3. Here the CDR3 reads CASTRDRDSPLHF. The DNA for the CDR3 is TGTGCCAGCACCCGGGACAGGGATTCACCCCTCCACTTT.